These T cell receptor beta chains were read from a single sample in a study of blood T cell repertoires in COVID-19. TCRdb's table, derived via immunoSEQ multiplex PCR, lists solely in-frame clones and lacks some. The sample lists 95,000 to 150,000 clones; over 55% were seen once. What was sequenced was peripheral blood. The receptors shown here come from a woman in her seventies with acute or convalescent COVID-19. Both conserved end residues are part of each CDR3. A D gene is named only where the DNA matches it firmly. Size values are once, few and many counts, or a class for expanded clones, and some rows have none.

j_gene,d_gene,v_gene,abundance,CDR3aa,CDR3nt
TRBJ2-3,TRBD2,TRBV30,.,CAFGTSGRGDTQYF,TGTGCCTTTGGGACTAGCGGGAGAGGAGATACGCAGTATTTT
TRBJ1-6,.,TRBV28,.,CASSLWQGGNSPLHF,TGTGCCAGCAGTTTATGGCAGGGAGGGAATTCACCCCTCCACTTT
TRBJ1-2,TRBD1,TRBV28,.,CASSSGQGIYGYTF,TGTGCCAGCAGTTCTGGACAGGGCATCTATGGCTACACCTTC
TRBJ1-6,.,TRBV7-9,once,CASSPQGRVSPLHF,TGTGCCAGCAGCCCCCAGGGGAGGGTTTCACCCCTCCACTTT
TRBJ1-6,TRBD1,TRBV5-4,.,CASSFAGGADNSPLHF,TGTGCCAGCAGCTTCGCAGGGGGCGCGGATAATTCACCCCTCCACTTT
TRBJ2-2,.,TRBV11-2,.,CASSLAGTGELFF,TGTGCCAGCAGCTTAGCGGGCACCGGGGAGCTGTTTTTT
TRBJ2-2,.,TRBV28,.,CASSAFQVTNTGELFF,TGTGCCAGCAGCGCTTTCCAGGTCACCAACACCGGGGAGCTGTTTTTT
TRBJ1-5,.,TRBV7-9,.,CASSPWGGGANQPQHF,TGTGCCAGCAGCCCCTGGGGAGGGGGGGCCAATCAGCCCCAGCATTTT
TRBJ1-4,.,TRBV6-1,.,CASSERRPNEKLFF,TGTGCCAGCAGTGAGAGGCGCCCTAATGAAAAACTGTTTTTT
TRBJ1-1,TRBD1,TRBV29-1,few,CSVVGGGVIEAFF,TGCAGCGTTGTCGGAGGGGGCGTTATTGAAGCTTTCTTT
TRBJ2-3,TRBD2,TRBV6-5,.,CASTPPGRTDTQYF,TGTGCCAGCACCCCCCCCGGGAGGACAGATACGCAGTATTTT
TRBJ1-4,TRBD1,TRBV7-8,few,CASSFRGGQGFNEKLFF,TGTGCCAGCAGCTTTAGAGGGGGACAGGGGTTTAATGAAAAACTGTTTTTT
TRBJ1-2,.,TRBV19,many,CASSIIGGYTF,TGTGCCAGTAGTATAATCGGTGGCTACACCTTC
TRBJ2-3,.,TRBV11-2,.,CASSPYPADSSTDTQYF,TGTGCCAGCAGCCCGTACCCAGCGGACTCTAGCACAGATACGCAGTATTTT
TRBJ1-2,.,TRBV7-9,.,CASSVRTQGYTF,TGTGCCAGCAGCGTACGGACACAGGGCTACACCTTC
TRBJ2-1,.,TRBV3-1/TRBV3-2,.,CASSQTPMRRTGIYNEQFF,TGTGCCAGCAGCCAAACCCCTATGAGGAGGACGGGGATTTACAATGAGCAGTTCTTC
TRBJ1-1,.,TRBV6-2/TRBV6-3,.,CASSTRERSTEAFF,TGTGCCAGCAGTACTAGGGAGAGGAGCACTGAAGCTTTCTTT
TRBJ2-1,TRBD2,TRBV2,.,CASSPSGTNYNEQFF,TGTGCCAGCAGTCCGAGCGGGACCAATTACAATGAGCAGTTCTTC
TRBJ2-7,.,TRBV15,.,CATSRAAPGDEQYF,TGTGCCACCAGCAGAGCTGCACCGGGGGACGAGCAGTACTTC
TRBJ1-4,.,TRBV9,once,CASSVGTENEKLFF,TGTGCCAGCAGCGTAGGGACAGAAAATGAAAAACTGTTTTTT
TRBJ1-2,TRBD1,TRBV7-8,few,CASSTRLTGPYGYTF,TGTGCCAGCAGCACCCGATTGACAGGGCCCTATGGCTACACCTTC
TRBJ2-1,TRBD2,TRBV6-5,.,CASSVAGVDLREQFF,TGTGCCAGCAGCGTAGCGGGAGTCGATTTACGTGAGCAGTTCTTC
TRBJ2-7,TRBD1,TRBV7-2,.,CASSPRTGLGYEQYF,TGTGCCAGCAGCCCGCGGACAGGATTGGGTTACGAGCAGTACTTC
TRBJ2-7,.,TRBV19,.,CASSTSPGRGYEQYF,TGTGCCAGTAGTACGAGCCCAGGGCGGGGCTACGAGCAGTACTTC
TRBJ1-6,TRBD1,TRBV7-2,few,CASSLTGVASPLHF,TGTGCCAGCAGCCTAACAGGGGTTGCCTCACCCCTCCACTTT
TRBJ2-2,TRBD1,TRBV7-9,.,CASPRQGNTGELFF,TGTGCCAGCCCACGACAGGGAAACACCGGGGAGCTGTTTTTT
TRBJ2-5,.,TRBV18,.,CASSPLATQETQYF,TGTGCCAGCTCACCATTAGCAACACAAGAGACCCAGTACTTC
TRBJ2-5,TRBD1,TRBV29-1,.,CSVRGTGNLETQYF,TGCAGCGTCCGAGGGACAGGGAATCTAGAGACCCAGTACTTC
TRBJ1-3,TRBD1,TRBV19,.,CASTTDRGKAGNTIYF,TGTGCCAGTACTACGGACAGGGGGAAGGCTGGAAACACCATATATTTT
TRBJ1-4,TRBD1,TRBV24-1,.,CATSEGTGKEKLFF,TGTGCCACCAGTGAGGGGACAGGGAAGGAAAAACTGTTTTTT